Listed below are T cell receptor beta chains from one sample, sequenced in a study of blood T cells in healthy people across ages. TCRdb itself ran the 5' RACE reads through MiXCR, one entry per CDR3 protein. The sample lists approximately 800,000 distinct CDR3 sequences, 55% to 75% occurring once. Sequenced material: blood. The receptors derive from a man aged 30 to 39 in good health. Each CDR3 is given with its conserved first and last residue. The D gene is left open where the match is weak. The size entry is marked missing in some rows and otherwise reads once, few, many or a size class.

D	V	J	size	DNA	CDR3
NA	TRBV20-1	TRBJ1-5	once	TGCAGTGTTACCCGGACAGCAAGAAATCAGCCCCAGCATTTT	CSVTRTARNQPQHF
NA	TRBV6-2/TRBV6-3	TRBJ2-7	NA	TGTGCCAGCAGTTACGGCCAGGAGCGCGAGCAGTACTTC	CASSYGQEREQYF
TRBD1	TRBV6-6	TRBJ2-3	NA	TGTGCCAGCAGTTACGACAGGGGGCTCCCAGATACGCAGTATTTT	CASSYDRGLPDTQYF
NA	TRBV7-2	TRBJ2-1	few	TGTGCCAGCAGCTTTAGCTATGAGCAGTTCTTC	CASSFSYEQFF
TRBD2	TRBV29-1	TRBJ2-7	NA	TGCAGCGTCCAAAGTGGGGGACTAGCGGGAGGCGCTGAGGCCTACGAGCAGTACTTC	CSVQSGGLAGGAEAYEQYF
TRBD2	TRBV6-5	TRBJ2-2	NA	TGTGCCAGCAGCACGGGGGGGCTAGGCGGGGAGCTGTTTTTT	CASSTGGLGGELFF
NA	TRBV20-1	TRBJ1-2	NA	TGCAGTGCTAGTGAGACTAACTATGGCTACACCTTC	CSASETNYGYTF
NA	TRBV20-1	TRBJ1-5	NA	TGCAGTGCTAGGCCCCAGAGAGATCAGCCCCAGCATTTT	CSARPQRDQPQHF
NA	TRBV4-2	TRBJ2-1	many	TGTGCCAGCAGCCCCCGCCTCCATGATGAGCAGTTCTTC	CASSPRLHDEQFF
TRBD1	TRBV6-2/TRBV6-3	TRBJ1-2	NA	TGTGCCAGCAGCCACGGGGGACAGGGCTATGGCTACACCTTC	CASSHGGQGYGYTF
NA	TRBV20-1	TRBJ2-5	NA	TGCAGTGCTTTTCCTAGGACTGGCCAAGAGACCCAGTACTTC	CSAFPRTGQETQYF
TRBD2	TRBV2	TRBJ2-3	NA	TGTGCCAGCAGTGAATTAGCGGGACCTGATTATACGCAGTATTTT	CASSELAGPDYTQYF
TRBD1	TRBV20-1	TRBJ1-1	NA	TGCAGTGCTCCACCGACAGGGTATGGAGCTTTCTTT	CSAPPTGYGAFF
NA	TRBV18	TRBJ2-7	NA	TGTGCCAGCTCACCGAGACAGTCCAGCTCCTACGAGCAGTACTTC	CASSPRQSSSYEQYF
NA	TRBV27	TRBJ2-4	many	TGTGCCAGTAGCGGAAAAAGAGCCAAAAACATTCAGTACTTC	CASSGKRAKNIQYF
TRBD1	TRBV27	TRBJ2-1	NA	TGTGCCAGCAGTTTACCGACAGGGCTCAGCTCCTACAATGAGCAGTTCTTC	CASSLPTGLSSYNEQFF
TRBD2	TRBV7-2	TRBJ2-7	NA	TGTGCCAGCAGCTTAGTCGCGGGAGGGGCCGAGCAGTACTTC	CASSLVAGGAEQYF
NA	TRBV7-9	TRBJ2-5	once	TGTGCCAGCCGGCCGGAACAGGGAGGGAGAGAGACCCAGTACTTC	CASRPEQGGRETQYF
TRBD2	TRBV20-1	TRBJ2-5	NA	TGCAGTGCTAGTGAGATTCGGGGGGGAGCGGGGACCCAGTACTTC	CSASEIRGGAGTQYF
NA	TRBV3-1	TRBJ2-2	NA	TGTGCCAGCAGCCCTGTGCGAATGCCCCTGACCGGGGAGCTGTTTTTT	CASSPVRMPLTGELFF
NA	TRBV20-1	TRBJ2-7	NA	TGCAGTGCTAGCCCCAGTCGGGGGGCCGAGCAGTACTTC	CSASPSRGAEQYF
TRBD2	TRBV7-2	TRBJ2-7	NA	TGTGCCAGCAGCCGCAGCGGGGGTGGGTTCGAGCAGTACTTC	CASSRSGGGFEQYF
NA	TRBV7-8	TRBJ2-7	NA	TGTACCAGCAGCCTTGGCTACGAGCAGTACTTC	CTSSLGYEQYF
NA	TRBV11-2	TRBJ2-7	NA	TGTGCCAGCAGCTTAGGGGGTGGGGGAGGCTCCTACGAGCAGTACTTC	CASSLGGGGGSYEQYF
NA	TRBV12-3/TRBV12-4	TRBJ2-7	many	TGTGCCAGCAGTTTAGGCCACGAGCAGTACTTC	CASSLGHEQYF
NA	TRBV10-3	TRBJ2-7	few	TGTGCCATCACCGAAGTTGCGCTTTCCGAGCAGTACTTC	CAITEVALSEQYF
TRBD1	TRBV4-3	TRBJ2-5	NA	TGCGCCAGCAGCCAGACGACAGGGGGCAGGGAGACCCAGTACTTC	CASSQTTGGRETQYF
NA	TRBV7-9	TRBJ2-1	NA	TGTGCCAGCAGCTTAGTCCCCAGGAATGAGCAGTTCTTC	CASSLVPRNEQFF
NA	TRBV29-1	TRBJ2-6	many	TGCAGCGTTGGGGCCTCTGGGGCCAACGTCCTGACTTTC	CSVGASGANVLTF
TRBD2	TRBV5-1	TRBJ2-5	NA	TGCGCCAGCAGCTTCCTGGGCGGGAGCAGCGAGACCCAGTACTTC	CASSFLGGSSETQYF
NA	TRBV4-2	TRBJ2-6	NA	TGTGCCAGCAGCCAAGCTTATGGGGCCCTCGGTGACCAGCACTCTGGGGCCAACGTCCTGACTTTC	CASSQAYGALGDQHSGANVLTF
TRBD1	TRBV20-1	TRBJ1-4	once	TGCAGTGCTAGAGATCAGGACAGGGGGGAAAAACTGTTTTTT	CSARDQDRGEKLFF
TRBD2	TRBV20-1	TRBJ2-7	NA	TGCAGTGCTGTAGGCGGGGGGATCTACGAGCAGTACTTC	CSAVGGGIYEQYF
NA	TRBV27	TRBJ2-7	NA	TGTGCCAGCAGTTTATCTTGGGGGCTTTACGAGCAGTACTTC	CASSLSWGLYEQYF
NA	TRBV4-3	TRBJ2-1	few	TGCGCCAGCAGCCAAGGTCCGGGTAAGGGTGAGCAGTTCTTC	CASSQGPGKGEQFF
NA	TRBV20-1	TRBJ2-5	few	TGCAGTGCTAGATCCGGGCGGGACCCCTACAATGAGCAGTACTTC	CSARSGRDPYNEQYF
TRBD2	TRBV7-2	TRBJ2-7	NA	TGTGCCAGCAGCTCTGGAGTAGCGGGGGGGCCCTCACCGAGGATCGAGCAGTACTTC	CASSSGVAGGPSPRIEQYF
TRBD1	TRBV12-3/TRBV12-4	TRBJ2-1	NA	TGTGCCTGCAGTTTAAGGGGTGAGGGCAGGGGGCGCGATAAGTTCTTC	CACSLRGEGRGRDKFF
NA	TRBV7-2	TRBJ2-7	few	TGTGCCAGCAGCTTAGCGGGCGGAGAGTACGAGCAGTACTTC	CASSLAGGEYEQYF
NA	TRBV24-1	TRBJ2-3	NA	TGTGCCACCAGTGATACAGGGCTAGATACGCAGTATTTT	CATSDTGLDTQYF